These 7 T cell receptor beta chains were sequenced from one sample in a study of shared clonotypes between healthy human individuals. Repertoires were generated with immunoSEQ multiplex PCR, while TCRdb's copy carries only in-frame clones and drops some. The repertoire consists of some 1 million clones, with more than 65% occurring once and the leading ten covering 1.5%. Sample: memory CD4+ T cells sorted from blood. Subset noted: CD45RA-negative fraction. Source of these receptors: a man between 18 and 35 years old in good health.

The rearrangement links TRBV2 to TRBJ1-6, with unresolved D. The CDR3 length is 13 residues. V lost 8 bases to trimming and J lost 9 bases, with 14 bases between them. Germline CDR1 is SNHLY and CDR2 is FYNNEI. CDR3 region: CASCPGVGSPLHF. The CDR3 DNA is TGTGCCAGCTGTCCCGGGGTGGGTTCACCCCTCCACTTT.

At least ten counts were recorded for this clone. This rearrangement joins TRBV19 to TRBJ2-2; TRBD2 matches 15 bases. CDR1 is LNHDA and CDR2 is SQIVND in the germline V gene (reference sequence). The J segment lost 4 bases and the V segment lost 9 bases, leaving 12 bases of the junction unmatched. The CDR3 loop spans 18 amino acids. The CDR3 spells CASSQGTSGRTFTGELFF. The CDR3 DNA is TGTGCCAGCAGTCAGGGGACTAGCGGGAGGACATTCACCGGGGAGCTGTTTTTT.

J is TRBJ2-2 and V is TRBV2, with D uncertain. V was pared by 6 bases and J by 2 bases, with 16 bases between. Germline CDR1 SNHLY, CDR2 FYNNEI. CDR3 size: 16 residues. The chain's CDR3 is CASRGKTNRNTGELFF. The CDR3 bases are TGTGCCAGCAGAGGAAAAACGAACAGAAACACCGGGGAGCTGTTTTTT. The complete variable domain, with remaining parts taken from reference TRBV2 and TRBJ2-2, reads EPEVTQTPSHQVTQMGQEVILRCVPISNHLYFYWYRQILGQKVEFLVSFYNNEISEKSEIFDDQFSVERPDGSNFTLKIRSTKLEDSAMYFCASRGKTNRNTGELFFGEGSRLTVL.

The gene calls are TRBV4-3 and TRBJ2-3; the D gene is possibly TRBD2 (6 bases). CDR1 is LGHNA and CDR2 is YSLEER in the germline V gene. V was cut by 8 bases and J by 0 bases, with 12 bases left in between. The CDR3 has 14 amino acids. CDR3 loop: CASAAGISTDTQYF. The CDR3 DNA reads TGCGCCAGCGCCGCGGGGATTAGCACAGATACGCAGTATTTT.

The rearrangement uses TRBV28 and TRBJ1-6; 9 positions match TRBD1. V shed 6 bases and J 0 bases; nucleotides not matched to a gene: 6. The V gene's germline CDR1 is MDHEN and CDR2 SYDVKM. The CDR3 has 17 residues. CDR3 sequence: CASRPGTGSSYNSPLHF. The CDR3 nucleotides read TGTGCCAGCAGGCCCGGGACAGGGAGCTCCTATAATTCACCCCTCCACTTT.

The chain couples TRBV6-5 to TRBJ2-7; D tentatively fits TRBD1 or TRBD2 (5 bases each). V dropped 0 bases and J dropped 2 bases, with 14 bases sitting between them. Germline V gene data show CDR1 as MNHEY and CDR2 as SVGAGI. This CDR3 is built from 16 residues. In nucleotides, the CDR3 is TGTGCCAGCAGTTACTCTGGGGCTAGCTTCCCCTACGAGCAGTACTTC. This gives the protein CASSYSGASFPYEQYF.

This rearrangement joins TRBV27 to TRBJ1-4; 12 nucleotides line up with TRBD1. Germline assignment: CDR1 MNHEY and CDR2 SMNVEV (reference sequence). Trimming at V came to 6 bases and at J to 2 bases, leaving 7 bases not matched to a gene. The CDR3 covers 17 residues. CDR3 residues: CASSRWDRGRTNEKLFF. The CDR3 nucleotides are TGTGCCAGCAGCCGATGGGACAGGGGGCGTACTAATGAAAAACTGTTTTTT.